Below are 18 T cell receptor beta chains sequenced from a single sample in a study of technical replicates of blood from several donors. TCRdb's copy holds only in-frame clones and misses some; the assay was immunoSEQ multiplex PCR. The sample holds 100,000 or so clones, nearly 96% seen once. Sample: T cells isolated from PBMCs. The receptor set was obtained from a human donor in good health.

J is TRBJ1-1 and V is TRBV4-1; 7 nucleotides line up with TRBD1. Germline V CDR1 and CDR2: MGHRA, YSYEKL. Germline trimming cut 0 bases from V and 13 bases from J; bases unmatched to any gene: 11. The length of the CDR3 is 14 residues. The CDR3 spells CASSQDLQGIGLFF. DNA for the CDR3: TGCGCCAGCAGCCAAGACTTACAGGGGATAGGGCTTTTCTTT.

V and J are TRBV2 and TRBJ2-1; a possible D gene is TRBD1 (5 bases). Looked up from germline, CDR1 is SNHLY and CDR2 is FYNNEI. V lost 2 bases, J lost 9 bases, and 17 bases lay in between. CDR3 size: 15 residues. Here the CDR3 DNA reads TGTGCCAGCAGTGAAACCCCCCAGGGCAGTACTGAGCAGTTCTTC. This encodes CASSETPQGSTEQFF.

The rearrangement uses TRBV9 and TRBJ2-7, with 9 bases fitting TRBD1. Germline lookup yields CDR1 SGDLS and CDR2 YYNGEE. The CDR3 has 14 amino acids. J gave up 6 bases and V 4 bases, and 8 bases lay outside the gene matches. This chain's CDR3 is CASSPQQGAGEQYF. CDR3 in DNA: TGTGCCAGCAGCCCCCAACAGGGGGCGGGCGAGCAGTACTTC.

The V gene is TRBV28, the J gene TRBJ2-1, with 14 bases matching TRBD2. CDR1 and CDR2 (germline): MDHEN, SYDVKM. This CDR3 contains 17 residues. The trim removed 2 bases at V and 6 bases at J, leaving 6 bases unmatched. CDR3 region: CASSLRTSGRWGNEQFF. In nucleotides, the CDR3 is TGTGCCAGCAGTTTAAGGACTAGCGGGAGGTGGGGCAATGAGCAGTTCTTC.

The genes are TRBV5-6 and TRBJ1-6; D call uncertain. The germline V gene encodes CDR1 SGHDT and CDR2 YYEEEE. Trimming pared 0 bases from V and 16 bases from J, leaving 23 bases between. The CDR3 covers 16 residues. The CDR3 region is CASSLAVLYSLPALHF. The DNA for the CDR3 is TGTGCCAGCAGCTTGGCTGTCCTTTACAGTCTCCCAGCACTCCACTTT.

CDR3 DNA: TGTGCCAGCAGCTTGCACGGGGCTGAAGCTTTCTTT. It encodes CASSLHGAEAFF. The rearrangement uses TRBV11-2 and TRBJ1-1; D remains unclear. The CDR3 sequence is 12 residues long. From germline, CDR1 is SGHAT and CDR2 FQNNGV. V was trimmed by 3 bases and J by 6 bases, leaving 8 bases between them.

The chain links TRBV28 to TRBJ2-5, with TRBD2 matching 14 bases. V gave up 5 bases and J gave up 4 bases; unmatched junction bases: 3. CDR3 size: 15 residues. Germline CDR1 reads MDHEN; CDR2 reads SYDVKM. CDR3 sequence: CASSTGLAGGETQYF. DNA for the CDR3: TGTGCCAGCAGTACTGGACTAGCGGGGGGAGAGACCCAGTACTTC.

The CDR3 nucleotides read TGTGCCAGCAGCTCGAGGGGGGGTCAAGAGACCCAGTACTTC. Translation: CASSSRGGQETQYF. The rearrangement joins TRBV11-3 to TRBJ2-5; tentatively, D is TRBD2 (7 bases). Germline loops: CDR1 SGHNT, CDR2 YENEEA. V lost 4 bases to trimming and J lost 2 bases, with 11 bases between them. The CDR3 runs to 14 residues.

The CDR3 sequence is CSVELAGGPKQYF. The DNA of the CDR3 is TGCAGCGTTGAACTAGCGGGGGGACCAAAGCAGTACTTC. The chain couples TRBV29-1 to TRBJ2-7; 11 nucleotides align to TRBD2. The V gene end was trimmed by 2 bases and the J gene end by 8 bases; junction bases not matched to a gene: 5. This CDR3 has 13 residues. Germline V CDR1 and CDR2: SQVTM, ANQGSEA.

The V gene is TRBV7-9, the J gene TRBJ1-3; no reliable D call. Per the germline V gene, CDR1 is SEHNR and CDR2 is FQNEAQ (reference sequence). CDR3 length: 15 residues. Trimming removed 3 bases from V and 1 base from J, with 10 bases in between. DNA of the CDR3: TGTGCCAGCAGCTTTCCAGGTCATTCTGGAAACACCATATATTTT. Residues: CASSFPGHSGNTIYF.

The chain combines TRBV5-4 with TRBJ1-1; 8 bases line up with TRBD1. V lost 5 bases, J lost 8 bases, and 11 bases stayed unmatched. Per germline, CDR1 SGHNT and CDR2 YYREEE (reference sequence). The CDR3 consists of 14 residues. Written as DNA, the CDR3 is TGTGCCAGCAGGCGAAGTGGACAGGGTTCCGAAGCTTTCTTT. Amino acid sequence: CASRRSGQGSEAFF. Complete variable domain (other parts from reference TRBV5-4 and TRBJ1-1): ETGVTQSPTHLIKTRGQQVTLRCSSQSGHNTVSWYQQALGQGPQFIFQYYREEENGRGNFPPRFSGLQFPNYSSELNVNALELDDSALYLCASRRSGQGSEAFFGQGTRLTVV.

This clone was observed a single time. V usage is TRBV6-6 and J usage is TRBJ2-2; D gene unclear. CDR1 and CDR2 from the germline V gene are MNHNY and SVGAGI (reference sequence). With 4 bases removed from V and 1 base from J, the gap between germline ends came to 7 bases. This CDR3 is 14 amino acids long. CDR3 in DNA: TGTGCCAGCAGTTCCAACAGGAACACCGGGGAGCTGTTTTTT. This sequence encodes CASSSNRNTGELFF.

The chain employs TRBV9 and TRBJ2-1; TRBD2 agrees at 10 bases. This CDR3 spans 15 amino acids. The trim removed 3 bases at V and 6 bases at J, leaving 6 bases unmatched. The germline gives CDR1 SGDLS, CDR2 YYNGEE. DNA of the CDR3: TGTGCCAGCAGCGCAAGCGGGGGGGCCGGCAATGAGCAGTTCTTC. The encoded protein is CASSASGGAGNEQFF.

The CDR3 DNA follows: TGTGCCAGCAGCCAAGGACAGGAGATCCAGCCCCAGCATTTT. Amino acid sequence: CASSQGQEIQPQHF. This chain joins TRBV4-2 and TRBJ1-5, with D perhaps matching TRBD1 (6 bases). This CDR3 is 14 amino acids long. Germline V gene lookup returns CDR1 LGHNA and CDR2 YNFKEQ. Trimming left V 1 base short and J 7 bases short, with 11 bases between.

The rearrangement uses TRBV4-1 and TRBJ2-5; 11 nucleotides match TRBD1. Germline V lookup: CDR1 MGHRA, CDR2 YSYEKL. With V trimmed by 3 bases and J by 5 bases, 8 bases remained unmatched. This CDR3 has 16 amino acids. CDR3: CASSQTGTGGRETQYF. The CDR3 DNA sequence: TGCGCCAGCAGCCAGACCGGGACAGGGGGTAGGGAGACCCAGTACTTC.

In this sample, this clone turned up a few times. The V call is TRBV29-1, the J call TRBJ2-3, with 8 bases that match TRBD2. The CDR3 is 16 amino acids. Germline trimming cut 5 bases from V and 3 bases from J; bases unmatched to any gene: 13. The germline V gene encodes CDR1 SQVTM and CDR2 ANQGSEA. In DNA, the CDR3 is TGCAGCGTTATCCGTTTTGGCGGGGGGATGACAGATACGCAGTATTTT. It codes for CSVIRFGGGMTDTQYF.

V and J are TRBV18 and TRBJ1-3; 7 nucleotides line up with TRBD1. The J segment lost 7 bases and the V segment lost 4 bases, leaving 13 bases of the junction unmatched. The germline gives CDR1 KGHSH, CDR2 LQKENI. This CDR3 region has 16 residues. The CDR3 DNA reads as TGTGCCAGCTCACGCCAGGATGGGGACAGAGGTAACACCATATATTTT. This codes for CASSRQDGDRGNTIYF. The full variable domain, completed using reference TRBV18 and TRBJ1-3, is NAGVMQNPRHLVRRRGQEARLRCSPMKGHSHVYWYRQLPEEGLKFMVYLQKENIIDESGMPKERFSAEFPKEGPSILRIQQVVRGDSAAYFCASSRQDGDRGNTIYFGEGSWLTVV.

CDR3 amino acids: CASSLTSGTSKVWYF. CDR3 bases: TGCGCCAGCAGCTTGACTAGCGGGACCTCCAAGGTATGGTACTTC. This chain joins TRBV5-1 and TRBJ2-4; TRBD2 matches 10 bases. CDR3 length: 15 amino acids. V lost 1 base to trimming and J lost 15 bases; unmatched junction nucleotides: 13. Germline CDR1 is SGHRS and CDR2 is YFSETQ. Complete variable domain (other parts from reference TRBV5-1 and TRBJ2-4): KAGVTQTPRYLIKTRGQQVTLSCSPISGHRSVSWYQQTPGQGLQFLFEYFSETQRNKGNFPGRFSGRQFSNSRSEMNVSTLELGDSALYLCASSLTSGTSKVWYFGAGTRLSVL.